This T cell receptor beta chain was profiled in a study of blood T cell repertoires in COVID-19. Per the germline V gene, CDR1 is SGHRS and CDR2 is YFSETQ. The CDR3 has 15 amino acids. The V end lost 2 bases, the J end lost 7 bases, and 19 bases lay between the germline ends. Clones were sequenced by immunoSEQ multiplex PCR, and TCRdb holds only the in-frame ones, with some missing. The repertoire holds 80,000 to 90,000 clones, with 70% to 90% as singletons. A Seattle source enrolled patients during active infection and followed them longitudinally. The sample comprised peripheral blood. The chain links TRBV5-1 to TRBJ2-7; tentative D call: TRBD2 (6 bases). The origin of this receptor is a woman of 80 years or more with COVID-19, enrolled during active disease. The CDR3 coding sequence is TGCGCCAGCAGCTTTTCCCTCGACCTCCGGGAGGAGCAGTACTTC. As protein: CASSFSLDLREEQYF.